The clone carrying this T cell receptor beta chain was detected many times. Unique molecular identifiers were affixed to discrete cDNA molecules within the library. TCRdb ran MiXCR on the RACE reads and lists one entry per CDR3 protein. The sample contains 50,000 to 70,000 distinct CDR3 sequences, around 6.5% of which appear only once. From germline, CDR1 is MNHEY and CDR2 SMNVEV (reference sequence). With V trimmed by 7 bases and J by 9 bases, 12 bases remained unmatched. The CDR3 spans 14 residues. Time point: healthy volunteer bleed at 6 weeks. Sequencing started from total RNA isolated from unfractionated whole blood. The data stem from a study of human T cells and chemical hapten exposure. Study-level background: Yields of TCR per sample differed, chiefly owing to small differences in pooled library volume.

This TCR derives from a female donor in good health. Some clones in this sample may be carry-over from other donors' samples. This rearrangement joins TRBV27 to TRBJ2-1; 7 bases match TRBD2. The specimen was whole blood. Written as DNA, the CDR3 is TGTGCCAGCAAGGAGCGGGACCTTGTCCGTGAGCAGTTCTTC. Translated, it gives CASKERDLVREQFF.